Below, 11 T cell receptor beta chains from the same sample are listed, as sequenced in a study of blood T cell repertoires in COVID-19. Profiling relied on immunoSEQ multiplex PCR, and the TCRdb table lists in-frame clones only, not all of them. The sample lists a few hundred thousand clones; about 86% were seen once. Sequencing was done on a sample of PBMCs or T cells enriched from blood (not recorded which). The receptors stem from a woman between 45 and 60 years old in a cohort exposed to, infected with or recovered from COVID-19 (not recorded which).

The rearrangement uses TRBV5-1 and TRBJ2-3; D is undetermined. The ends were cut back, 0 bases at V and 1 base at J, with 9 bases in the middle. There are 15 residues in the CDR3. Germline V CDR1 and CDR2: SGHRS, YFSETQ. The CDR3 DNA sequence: TGCGCCAGCAGCTTGGCGCAGGTTCGCACAGATACGCAGTATTTT. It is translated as CASSLAQVRTDTQYF.

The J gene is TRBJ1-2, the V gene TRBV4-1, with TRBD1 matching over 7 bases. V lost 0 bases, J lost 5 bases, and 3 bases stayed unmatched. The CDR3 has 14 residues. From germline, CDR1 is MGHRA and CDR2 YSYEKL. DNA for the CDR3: TGCGCCAGCAGCCAAGATCGGACAGGATATGGCTACACCTTC. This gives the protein CASSQDRTGYGYTF.

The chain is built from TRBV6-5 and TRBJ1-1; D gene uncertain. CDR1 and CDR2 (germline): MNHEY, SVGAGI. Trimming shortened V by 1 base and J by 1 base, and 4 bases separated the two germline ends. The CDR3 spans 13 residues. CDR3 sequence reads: CASSYFRNTEAFF. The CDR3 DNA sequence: TGTGCCAGCAGTTACTTCAGGAACACTGAAGCTTTCTTT.

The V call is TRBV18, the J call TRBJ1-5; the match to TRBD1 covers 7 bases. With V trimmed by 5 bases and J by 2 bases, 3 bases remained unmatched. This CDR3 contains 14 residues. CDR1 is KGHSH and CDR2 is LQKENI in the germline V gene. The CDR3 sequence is CASSSDRGNQPQHF. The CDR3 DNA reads TGTGCCAGCTCATCAGACAGGGGCAATCAGCCCCAGCATTTT.

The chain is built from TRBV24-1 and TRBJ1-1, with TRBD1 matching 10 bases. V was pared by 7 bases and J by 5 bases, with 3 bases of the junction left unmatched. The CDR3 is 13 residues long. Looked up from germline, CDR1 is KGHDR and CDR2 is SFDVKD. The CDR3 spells CATRGTGETEAFF. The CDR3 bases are TGTGCCACCAGGGGGACAGGGGAAACTGAAGCTTTCTTT.

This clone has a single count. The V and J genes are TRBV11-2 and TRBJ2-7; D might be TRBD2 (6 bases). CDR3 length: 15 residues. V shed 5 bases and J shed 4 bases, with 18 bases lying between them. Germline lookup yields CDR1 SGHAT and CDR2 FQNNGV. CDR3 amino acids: CASSGPGLRAYEQYF. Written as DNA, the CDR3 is TGTGCCAGCAGCGGGCCGGGACTCAGGGCTTACGAGCAGTACTTC.

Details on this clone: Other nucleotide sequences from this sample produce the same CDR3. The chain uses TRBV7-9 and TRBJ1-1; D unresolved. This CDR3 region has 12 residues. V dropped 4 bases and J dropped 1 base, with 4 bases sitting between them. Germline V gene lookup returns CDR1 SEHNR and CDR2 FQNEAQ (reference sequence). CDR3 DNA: TGTGCCAGCAGCTCTAGGAACACTGAAGCTTTCTTT. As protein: CASSSRNTEAFF.

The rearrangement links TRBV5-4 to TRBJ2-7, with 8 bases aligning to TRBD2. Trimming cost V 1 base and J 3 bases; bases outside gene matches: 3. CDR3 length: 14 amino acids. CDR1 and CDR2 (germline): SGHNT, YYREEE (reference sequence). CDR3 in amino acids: CASSLISGGYEQYF. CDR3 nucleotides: TGTGCCAGCAGCTTGATAAGCGGGGGCTACGAGCAGTACTTC.

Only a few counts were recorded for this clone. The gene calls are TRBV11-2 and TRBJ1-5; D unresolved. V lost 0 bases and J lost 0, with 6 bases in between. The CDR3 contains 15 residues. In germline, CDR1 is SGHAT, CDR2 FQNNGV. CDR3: CASSLEGNSNQPQHF. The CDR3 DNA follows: TGTGCCAGCAGCTTAGAGGGCAATAGCAATCAGCCCCAGCATTTT.

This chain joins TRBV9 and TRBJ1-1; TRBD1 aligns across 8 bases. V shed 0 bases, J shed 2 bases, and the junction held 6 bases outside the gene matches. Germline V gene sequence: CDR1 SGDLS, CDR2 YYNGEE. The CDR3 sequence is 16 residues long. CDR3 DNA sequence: TGTGCCAGCAGCGTAGATGCGGGGACAGGTAACACTGAAGCTTTCTTT. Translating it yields CASSVDAGTGNTEAFF.

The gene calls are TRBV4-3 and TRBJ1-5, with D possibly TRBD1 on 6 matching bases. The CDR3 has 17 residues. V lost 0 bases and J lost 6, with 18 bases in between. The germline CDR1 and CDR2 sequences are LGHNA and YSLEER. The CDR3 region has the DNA TGCGCCAGCAGCCAAGACTGGGCCTCAGGGGTAAGTCAGCCCCAGCATTTT. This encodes CASSQDWASGVSQPQHF.